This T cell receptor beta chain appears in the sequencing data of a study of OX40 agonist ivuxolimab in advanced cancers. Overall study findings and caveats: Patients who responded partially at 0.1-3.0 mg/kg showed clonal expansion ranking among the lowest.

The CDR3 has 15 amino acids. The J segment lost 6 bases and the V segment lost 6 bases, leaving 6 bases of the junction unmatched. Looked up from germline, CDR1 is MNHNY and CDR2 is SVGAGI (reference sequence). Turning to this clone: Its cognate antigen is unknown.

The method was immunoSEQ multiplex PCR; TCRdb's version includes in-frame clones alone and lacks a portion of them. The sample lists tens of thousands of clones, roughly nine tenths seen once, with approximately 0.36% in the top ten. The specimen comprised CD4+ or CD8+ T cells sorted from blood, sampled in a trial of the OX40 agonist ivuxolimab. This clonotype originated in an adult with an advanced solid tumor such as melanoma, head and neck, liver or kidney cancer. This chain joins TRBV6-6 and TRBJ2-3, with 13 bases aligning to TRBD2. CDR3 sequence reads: CASSALAGGPDTQYF. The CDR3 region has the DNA TGTGCCAGCAGCGCACTAGCGGGAGGGCCCGATACGCAGTATTTT.